Below are 29 T cell receptor beta chains sequenced from a single sample in a study of cytomegalovirus exposure and HLA in healthy donors. The PCR had 60 Vbeta and 13 Jbeta primers. The repertoire was sequenced with immunoSEQ multiplex PCR; TCRdb's copy has only in-frame clones and lacks some. This sample carries about 140,000 clones, approximately 84% of them seen once, and the ten largest clones take 9.7%. Specimen: PBMCs. Receptors were obtained from a woman between 55 and 75 years old in good health and CMV-seropositive.

The chain links TRBV5-1 to TRBJ2-3, with 7 bases fitting TRBD2. This CDR3 contains 16 residues. Trimming removed 0 bases from V and 2 bases from J; junction bases left unmatched: 6. Germline V gene sequence: CDR1 SGHRS, CDR2 YFSETQ. The DNA for the CDR3 is TGCGCCAGCAGCTTGGCCTCGCGGGGGAACACAGATACGCAGTATTTT. It is translated as CASSLASRGNTDTQYF.

The chain combines TRBV19 with TRBJ1-5, with D unclear. Deletions cut 6 bases from V and 4 bases from J, with 7 bases between. CDR1 and CDR2 (germline): LNHDA, SQIVND (reference sequence). The CDR3 has 12 residues. CDR3 residues: CASSPFNQPQHF. CDR3 DNA sequence: TGTGCCAGTAGCCCTTTTAATCAGCCCCAGCATTTT. The entire variable domain, with the rest obtained from reference TRBV19 and TRBJ1-5, is as follows: DGGITQSPKYLFRKEGQNVTLSCEQNLNHDAMYWYRQDPGQGLRLIYYSQIVNDFQKGDIAEGYSVSREKKESFPLTVTSAQKNPTAFYLCASSPFNQPQHFGDGTRLSIL.

This clone was found a few times. The rearrangement links TRBV4-1 to TRBJ2-5; 9 positions agree with TRBD1. The J call is in doubt because the DNA end fits TRBJ2-7 better. The germline gives CDR1 MGHRA, CDR2 YSYEKL. This CDR3 comprises 14 residues. CDR3 nucleotides: TGCGCCAGCAGTTCCGACAGGGGGGCCTACGAGCAGTACTTC. Its translation: CASSSDRGAYEQYF.

This clone has a single count. V is TRBV19 and J is TRBJ1-5; D is undetermined. Germline loops: CDR1 LNHDA, CDR2 SQIVND (reference sequence). This CDR3 region has 15 residues. Trimming removed 8 bases at V and 9 bases at J, with 23 bases between. The CDR3 DNA follows: TGTGCCAGTGCCCCCCTTGGAGCAGCCCGGGGGCCCCAGCATTTT. Translated, it gives CASAPLGAARGPQHF. Supplemented by reference TRBV19 and TRBJ1-5, the full variable domain reads DGGITQSPKYLFRKEGQNVTLSCEQNLNHDAMYWYRQDPGQGLRLIYYSQIVNDFQKGDIAEGYSVSREKKESFPLTVTSAQKNPTAFYLCASAPLGAARGPQHFGDGTRLSIL.

The DNA for the CDR3 is TGTGCCAGCAGTCCGGGACTAGCGGGAGCGGATGAGCAGTTCTTC. Translation: CASSPGLAGADEQFF. V gene TRBV2 combines with J gene TRBJ2-1; 14 positions agree with TRBD2. The CDR3 has 15 residues. The V gene's germline CDR1 is SNHLY and CDR2 FYNNEI. The junction had 5 bases not matched to a gene; V was cut back by 5 bases and J by 8 bases.

The chain joins TRBV30 to TRBJ1-2; D is unresolved. Trimming left V 0 bases short and J 4 bases short, with 12 bases between. The CDR3 is made up of 14 amino acids. In germline, CDR1 is GTSNPN, CDR2 SVGIG (reference sequence). This CDR3 reads CAWSVRGPLYGYTF. As DNA, the CDR3 is TGTGCCTGGAGTGTACGCGGCCCCCTCTATGGCTACACCTTC.

The CDR3 DNA is TGTGCCAGCAGCTCCGGGCTAGAGGCCCTAGCGGGTTGGAATGAGCAGTTCTTC. The encoded protein is CASSSGLEALAGWNEQFF. V and J are TRBV7-9 and TRBJ2-1, with 8 bases that match TRBD2. The CDR3 spans 18 residues. J gave up 7 bases and V 4 bases, and 18 bases lay outside the gene matches. Germline CDR1 reads SEHNR; CDR2 reads FQNEAQ (reference sequence).

The V gene is TRBV2, the J gene TRBJ1-3; 9 bases align to TRBD1. This CDR3 has 13 residues. Germline CDR1 reads SNHLY; CDR2 reads FYNNEI. The ends lost 9 bases at V and 3 bases at J; junction bases unmatched: 3. CDR3: CARQGADGNTIYF. CDR3 coding DNA: TGTGCCAGACAGGGGGCTGATGGAAACACCATATATTTT.

The V call is TRBV28, the J call TRBJ2-5, with 15 bases matching TRBD2. This CDR3 has 15 amino acids. J lost 5 bases, V lost 5 bases, and 3 bases had no gene match. CDR1 MDHEN and CDR2 SYDVKM come from the germline V gene. Here the CDR3 DNA reads TGTGCCAGCAGTGGACTAGCGGGAGGGTCGGAGACCCAGTACTTC. Protein: CASSGLAGGSETQYF. The full variable domain, in which reference TRBV28 and TRBJ2-5 provide the parts outside the CDR3, is DVKVTQSSRYLVKRTGEKVFLECVQDMDHENMFWYRQDPGLGLRLIYFSYDVKMKEKGDIPEGYSVSREKKERFSLILESASTNQTSMYLCASSGLAGGSETQYFGPGTRLLVL.

In regard to this clone: Within the sample, other DNA sequences also encode this same CDR3. The rearrangement uses TRBV30 and TRBJ2-7; D is possibly TRBD1 (5 bases). V lost 2 bases and J 0 bases, leaving 17 bases between the germline ends. The CDR3 extends over 16 amino acids. The germline V gene encodes CDR1 GTSNPN and CDR2 SVGIG (reference sequence). CDR3 DNA: TGTGCCTGGAGTCCCCCCGACAGTGCCAGCTCCTACGAGCAGTACTTC. Residues: CAWSPPDSASSYEQYF.

The chain recombines TRBV28 with TRBJ1-2; 8 bases are a match to TRBD1. There are 15 residues in the CDR3. V trimming: 4 bases; J trimming: 0 bases; junction bases outside the gene matches: 4. Per the germline V gene, CDR1 is MDHEN and CDR2 is SYDVKM. CDR3 amino acids: CASSSWTGTNYGYTF. CDR3 sequence (DNA): TGTGCCAGCAGTTCATGGACAGGGACTAACTATGGCTACACCTTC.

This chain links TRBV28 with TRBJ2-7; 8 nucleotides line up with TRBD2. The CDR3 is 17 amino acids. Trimming cost V 5 bases and J 3 bases; bases outside gene matches: 15. Germline lookup yields CDR1 MDHEN and CDR2 SYDVKM. CDR3 sequence reads: CASSPTLGLAGYYEQYF. In nucleotides, the CDR3 is TGTGCCAGCAGTCCGACTCTAGGACTAGCTGGTTACTACGAGCAGTACTTC.

V and J are TRBV11-2 and TRBJ1-2; D is perhaps TRBD1 (6 bases). CDR3 length: 13 residues. Germline CDR1 reads SGHAT; CDR2 reads FQNNGV. V was pared by 5 bases and J by 6 bases, with 13 bases between. The CDR3 sequence: CASSLDRQNGYTF. The CDR3 DNA follows: TGTGCCAGCAGCCTTGACAGGCAAAATGGCTACACCTTC.

V gene TRBV19 combines with J gene TRBJ1-2; 8 bases align to TRBD1. The trim removed 6 bases at V and 8 bases at J, leaving 11 bases unmatched. Germline CDR1 reads LNHDA; CDR2 reads SQIVND (reference sequence). This CDR3 is 14 amino acids long. The CDR3 bases are TGTGCCAGTAGCGACTCAGGGGGCGGAAGGGGCTACACCTTC. Encoded protein: CASSDSGGGRGYTF.

The rearrangement links TRBV7-2 to TRBJ2-5; TRBD1 agrees at 8 bases. J gave up 5 bases and V 5 bases, and 7 bases lay outside the gene matches. CDR3 size: 14 residues. Germline lookup yields CDR1 SGHTA and CDR2 FQGNSA. Here the CDR3 reads CASSQDRAVETQYF. The CDR3 region has the DNA TGTGCCAGCAGCCAGGACAGGGCAGTGGAGACCCAGTACTTC.

V is TRBV7-2 and J is TRBJ2-1; unclear D gene. V shed 3 bases and J shed 6 bases, with 6 bases lying between them. CDR3 length: 12 amino acids. The germline gives CDR1 SGHTA, CDR2 FQGNSA. CDR3 amino acids: CASSFIPNEQFF. The CDR3 DNA follows: TGTGCCAGCAGCTTCATTCCCAATGAGCAGTTCTTC.

The chain recombines TRBV2 with TRBJ2-6; 8 bases are a match to TRBD2. Germline CDR1 is SNHLY and CDR2 is FYNNEI. There are 18 residues in the CDR3. The trim removed 2 bases at V and 0 bases at J, leaving 6 bases unmatched. The chain's CDR3 is CASSEPSGSPSGANVLTF. The CDR3, as DNA: TGTGCCAGCAGTGAACCCAGCGGGAGTCCCTCTGGGGCCAACGTCCTGACTTTC.

V and J are TRBV9 and TRBJ2-3; 8 nucleotides line up with TRBD2. The CDR3 has 15 residues. The V gene end was trimmed by 3 bases and the J gene end by 1 base; junction bases not matched to a gene: 4. Germline CDR1 and CDR2: SGDLS and YYNGEE. The chain's CDR3 is CASSDQAGGTDTQYF. The DNA for the CDR3 is TGTGCCAGCAGCGACCAAGCGGGGGGCACAGATACGCAGTATTTT. Drawing the rest from reference TRBV9 and TRBJ2-3, the complete variable domain is DSGVTQTPKHLITATGQRVTLRCSPRSGDLSVYWYQQSLDQGLQFLIQYYNGEERAKGNILERFSAQQFPDLHSELNLSSLELGDSALYFCASSDQAGGTDTQYFGPGTRLTVL.

The rearrangement joins TRBV28 to TRBJ1-1; TRBD1 matches at 7 bases. Germline CDR1 and CDR2: MDHEN and SYDVKM. The CDR3 sequence is 13 residues long. The junction had 2 bases not matched to a gene; V was cut back by 6 bases and J by 1 base. The CDR3 DNA reads TGTGCCAGCAGCCACAGGGGGAACACTGAAGCTTTCTTT. Amino acid sequence: CASSHRGNTEAFF.

For this clone: Germline is not matched at one junction end, which may reflect a read error. J is TRBJ2-3 and V is TRBV7-7; 7 bases are shared with TRBD2. This CDR3 contains 16 residues. Germline CDR1 reads SSHAT; CDR2 reads FNYEAQ (reference sequence). The CDR3 here is CASSLDAGVGAATQYF. DNA for the CDR3: TGTGCTAGCAGCTTAGATGCGGGAGTGGGCGCAGCTACGCAGTATTTT.

The J gene is TRBJ2-5, the V gene TRBV5-8; TRBD2 agrees at 13 bases. Germline V gene data show CDR1 as SGHTS and CDR2 as YDEGEE. CDR3 size: 16 residues. Trimming took 4 bases from V and 1 from J; bases not matched to a gene: 4. The CDR3 loop reads CASSPGTSGAQETQYF. CDR3 in DNA: TGTGCCAGCAGCCCCGGGACTAGCGGGGCCCAAGAGACCCAGTACTTC.

V usage is TRBV13 and J usage is TRBJ2-1; 10 positions agree with TRBD2. Germline V CDR1 and CDR2: PRHDT, FYEKMQ (reference sequence). CDR3 length: 16 amino acids. The trim removed 8 bases at V and 1 base at J, leaving 8 bases unmatched. The CDR3 is CASGGVAGGSYNEQFF. CDR3 DNA sequence: TGTGCCAGCGGGGGGGTAGCGGGAGGTTCCTACAATGAGCAGTTCTTC.

V and J are TRBV7-6 and TRBJ2-3, with a weak D call TRBD2 (6 bases). Trimming cost V 5 bases and J 1 base, with 13 bases left between them. Germline V gene data show CDR1 as SGHVS and CDR2 as FNYEAQ. This CDR3 spans 15 amino acids. CDR3 loop: CASSQGGFGTDTQYF. The CDR3 DNA sequence: TGTGCCAGCAGCCAGGGAGGTTTTGGCACAGATACGCAGTATTTT.

This chain links TRBV30 with TRBJ2-7; TRBD1 matches 10 bases. Per germline, CDR1 GTSNPN and CDR2 SVGIG (reference sequence). CDR3 length equals 14 residues. V was clipped by 1 base and J by 7 bases; unmatched bases: 7. The CDR3 coding sequence is TGTGCCTGGAGTGCTGGGACAGGGGCTAGGGAGCAGTACTTC. This translates into CAWSAGTGAREQYF.

The chain's CDR3 is CATSDPGGPADTQYF. In DNA, the CDR3 is TGTGCCACCTCCGATCCGGGAGGGCCGGCAGATACGCAGTATTTT. The J gene is TRBJ2-3, the V gene TRBV15; 8 bases line up with TRBD2. Germline trimming cut 8 bases from V and 4 bases from J; bases unmatched to any gene: 11. The CDR3 is 15 residues long. Germline CDR1 LNHNV, CDR2 YYDKDF (reference sequence).

The rearrangement joins TRBV4-2 to TRBJ1-4, with D unclear. This CDR3 has 15 amino acids. The germline V gene has CDR1 LGHNA and CDR2 YNFKEQ. V shed 0 bases and J shed 4 bases, with 9 bases lying between them. Here the CDR3 DNA reads TGTGCCAGCAGCCAAGATCCCAGACTTAATGAAAAACTGTTTTTT. It yields the protein CASSQDPRLNEKLFF.

The J gene is TRBJ1-3, the V gene TRBV5-5; the match to TRBD1 covers 7 bases. V lost 2 bases, J lost 4 bases, and 9 bases stayed unmatched. CDR1 is SGHKS, CDR2 YYEKEE, per germline (reference sequence). This CDR3 contains 16 residues. The CDR3 DNA reads TGTGCCAGCAGCTTACAGACAGGGAAAATCGGAAACACCATATATTTT. Its translation: CASSLQTGKIGNTIYF.

The genes are TRBV11-3 and TRBJ2-5; TRBD2 aligns across 10 bases. CDR3 length: 16 amino acids. V was pared by 2 bases and J by 4 bases, with 7 bases of the junction left unmatched. Germline CDR1 is SGHNT and CDR2 is YENEEA. The CDR3 coding sequence is TGTGCCAGCAGCTTACGGGCTAGCGGGAGCATAGAGACCCAGTACTTC. This translates into CASSLRASGSIETQYF.

V usage is TRBV5-4 and J usage is TRBJ2-3, with D possibly being TRBD2 (6 bases). There are 18 residues in the CDR3. Germline V gene data show CDR1 as SGHNT and CDR2 as YYREEE (reference sequence). The V end lost 4 bases, the J end lost 0 bases, and 21 bases lay between the germline ends. The CDR3: CASSPNGGGVGSTDTQYF. The CDR3 coding sequence is TGTGCCAGCAGCCCCAATGGAGGCGGGGTAGGCAGCACAGATACGCAGTATTTT.